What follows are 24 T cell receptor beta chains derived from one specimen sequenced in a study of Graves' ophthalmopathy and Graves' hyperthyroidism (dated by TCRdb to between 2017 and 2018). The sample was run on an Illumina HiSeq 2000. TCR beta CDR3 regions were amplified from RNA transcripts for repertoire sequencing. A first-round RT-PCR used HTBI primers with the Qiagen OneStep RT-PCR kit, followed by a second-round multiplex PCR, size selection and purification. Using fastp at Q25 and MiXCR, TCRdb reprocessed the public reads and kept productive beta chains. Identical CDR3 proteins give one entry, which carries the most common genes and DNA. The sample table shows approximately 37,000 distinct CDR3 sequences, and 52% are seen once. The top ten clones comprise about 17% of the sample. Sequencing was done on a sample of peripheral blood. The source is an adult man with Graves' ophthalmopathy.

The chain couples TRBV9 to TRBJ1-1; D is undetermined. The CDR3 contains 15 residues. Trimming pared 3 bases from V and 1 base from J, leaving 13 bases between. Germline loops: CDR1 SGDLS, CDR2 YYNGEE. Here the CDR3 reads CASSARREPNTEAFF. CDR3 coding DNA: TGTGCCAGCAGCGCACGTAGGGAGCCGAACACTGAAGCTTTCTTT.

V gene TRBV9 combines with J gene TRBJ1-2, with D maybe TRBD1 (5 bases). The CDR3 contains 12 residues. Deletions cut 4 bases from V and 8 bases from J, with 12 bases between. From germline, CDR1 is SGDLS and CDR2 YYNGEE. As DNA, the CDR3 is TGTGCCAGCAGCCAGGGTCAGGAAGGCTACACCTTC. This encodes CASSQGQEGYTF.

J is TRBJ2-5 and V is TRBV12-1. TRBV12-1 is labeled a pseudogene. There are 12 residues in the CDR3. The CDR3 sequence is CASSFEQETQYF. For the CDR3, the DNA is TGTGCCAGCAGCTTTGAACAGGAGACCCAGTACTTC.

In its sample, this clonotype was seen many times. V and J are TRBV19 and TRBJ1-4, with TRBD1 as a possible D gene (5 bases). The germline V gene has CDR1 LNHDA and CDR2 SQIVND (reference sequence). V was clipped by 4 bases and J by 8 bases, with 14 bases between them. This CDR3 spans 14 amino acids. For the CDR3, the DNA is TGTGCCAGTAGTAGGGGGACTCTGGGAGAAAAACTGTTTTTT. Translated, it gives CASSRGTLGEKLFF.

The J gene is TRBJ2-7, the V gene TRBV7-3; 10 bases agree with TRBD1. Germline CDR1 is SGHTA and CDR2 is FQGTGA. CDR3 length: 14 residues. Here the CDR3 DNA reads TGTGCCAGCAGCTTAATGACAGGGGGCGGGGAGCTGTACGTC. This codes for CASSLMTGGGELYV.

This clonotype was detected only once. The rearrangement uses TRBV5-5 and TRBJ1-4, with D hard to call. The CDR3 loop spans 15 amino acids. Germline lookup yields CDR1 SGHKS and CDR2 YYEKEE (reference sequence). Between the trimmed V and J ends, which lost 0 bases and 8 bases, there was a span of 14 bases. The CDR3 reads CASSLGGQEGEKLFF. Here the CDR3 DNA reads TGTGCCAGCAGCTTGGGTGGGCAGGAGGGAGAAAAACTGTTTTTT.

The CDR3 bases are TGTGCCACCAGCCGGGACAGGGATGGAAACACCATATATTTT. This codes for CATSRDRDGNTIYF. The chain carries TRBV15 and TRBJ1-3, with 9 bases matching TRBD1. This CDR3 is built from 14 residues. Germline V lookup: CDR1 LNHNV, CDR2 YYDKDF (reference sequence). V gave up 5 bases and J gave up 3 bases; unmatched junction bases: 2.

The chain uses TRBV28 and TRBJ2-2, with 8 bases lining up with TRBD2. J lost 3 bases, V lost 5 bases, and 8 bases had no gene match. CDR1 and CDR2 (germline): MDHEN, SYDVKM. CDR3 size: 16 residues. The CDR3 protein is CASSPGGGIDTGELFF. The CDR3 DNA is TGTGCCAGCAGTCCCGGGGGGGGGATAGACACCGGGGAGCTGTTTTTT.

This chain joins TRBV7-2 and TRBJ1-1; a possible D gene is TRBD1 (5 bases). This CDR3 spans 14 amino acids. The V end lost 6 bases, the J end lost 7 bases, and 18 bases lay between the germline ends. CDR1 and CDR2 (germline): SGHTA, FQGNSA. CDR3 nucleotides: TGTGCCAGCAGTCCAGGGATGGTACAAGGTGAAGCTTTCTTT. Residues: CASSPGMVQGEAFF.

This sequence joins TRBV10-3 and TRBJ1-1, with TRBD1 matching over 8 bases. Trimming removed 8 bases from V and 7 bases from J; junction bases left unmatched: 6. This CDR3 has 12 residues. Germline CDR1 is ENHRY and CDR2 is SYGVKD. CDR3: CAIGQGVSEAFF. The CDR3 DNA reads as TGTGCCATCGGACAGGGCGTAAGTGAAGCTTTCTTT.

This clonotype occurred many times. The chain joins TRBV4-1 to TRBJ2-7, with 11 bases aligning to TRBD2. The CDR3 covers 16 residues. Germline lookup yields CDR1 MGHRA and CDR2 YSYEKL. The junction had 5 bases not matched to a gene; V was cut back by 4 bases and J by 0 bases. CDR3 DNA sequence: TGCGCCAGCAGCCTTCAACTAGCGGGGGACTCCTACGAGCAGTACTTC. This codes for CASSLQLAGDSYEQYF.

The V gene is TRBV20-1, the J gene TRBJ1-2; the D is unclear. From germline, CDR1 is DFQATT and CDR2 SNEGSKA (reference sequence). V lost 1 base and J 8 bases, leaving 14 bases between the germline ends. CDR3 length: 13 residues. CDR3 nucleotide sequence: TGCAGTGCTAGAGTTCGGGCCTCGGCGGGCTACACCTTC. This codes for CSARVRASAGYTF.

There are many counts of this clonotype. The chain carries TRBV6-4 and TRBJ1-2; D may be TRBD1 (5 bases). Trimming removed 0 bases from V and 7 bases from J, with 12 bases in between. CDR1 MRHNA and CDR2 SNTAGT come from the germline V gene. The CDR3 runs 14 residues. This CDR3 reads CASSDSRGVFGYTF. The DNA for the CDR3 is TGTGCCAGCAGTGACTCGAGAGGGGTGTTTGGCTACACCTTC.

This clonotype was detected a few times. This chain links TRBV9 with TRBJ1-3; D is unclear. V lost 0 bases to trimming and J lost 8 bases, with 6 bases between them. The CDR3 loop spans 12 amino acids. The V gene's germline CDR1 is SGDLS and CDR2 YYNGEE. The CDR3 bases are TGTGCCAGCAGCGTAGGAACGGACACCATATATTTT. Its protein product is CASSVGTDTIYF.

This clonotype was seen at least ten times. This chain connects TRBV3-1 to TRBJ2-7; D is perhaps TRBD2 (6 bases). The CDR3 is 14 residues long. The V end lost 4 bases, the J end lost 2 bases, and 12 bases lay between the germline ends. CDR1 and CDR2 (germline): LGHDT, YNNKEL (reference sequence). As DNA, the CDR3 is TGTGCCAGCAGCCCCCGGGACTCTCCCTACGAGCAGTACTTC. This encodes CASSPRDSPYEQYF.

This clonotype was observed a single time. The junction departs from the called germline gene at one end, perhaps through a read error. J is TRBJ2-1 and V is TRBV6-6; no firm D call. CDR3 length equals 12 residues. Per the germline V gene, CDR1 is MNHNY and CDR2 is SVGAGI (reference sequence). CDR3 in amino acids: CVSSEEYNGQFF. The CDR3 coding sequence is TGTGTCAGCAGTGAGGAGTACAATGGGCAGTTCTTC.

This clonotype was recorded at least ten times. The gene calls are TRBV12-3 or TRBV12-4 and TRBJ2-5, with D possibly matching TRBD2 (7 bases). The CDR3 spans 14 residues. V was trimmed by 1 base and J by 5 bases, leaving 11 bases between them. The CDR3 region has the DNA TGTGCCAGCAGTTTAGGGGGGGGGGCGGAGACCCAGTACTTC. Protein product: CASSLGGGAETQYF.

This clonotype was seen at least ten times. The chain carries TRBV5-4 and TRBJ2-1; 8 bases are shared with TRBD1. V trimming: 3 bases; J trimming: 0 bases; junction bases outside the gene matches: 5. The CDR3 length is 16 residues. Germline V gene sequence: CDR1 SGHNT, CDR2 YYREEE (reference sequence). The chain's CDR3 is CASSSRGPSSYNEQFF. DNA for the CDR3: TGTGCCAGCAGCTCCAGGGGGCCGAGCTCCTACAATGAGCAGTTCTTC.

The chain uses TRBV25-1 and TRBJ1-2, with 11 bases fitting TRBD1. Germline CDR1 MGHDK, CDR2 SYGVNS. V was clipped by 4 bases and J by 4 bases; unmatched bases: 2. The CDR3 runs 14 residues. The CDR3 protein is CASSAGTGGYGYTF. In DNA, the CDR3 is TGTGCCAGCAGTGCCGGGACAGGGGGCTATGGCTACACCTTC.

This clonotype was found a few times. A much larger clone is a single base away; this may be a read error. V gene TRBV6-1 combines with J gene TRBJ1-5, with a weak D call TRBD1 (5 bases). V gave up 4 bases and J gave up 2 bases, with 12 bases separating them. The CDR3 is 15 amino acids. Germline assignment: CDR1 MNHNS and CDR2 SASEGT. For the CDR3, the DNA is TGTGCCAGCAGTGTACAGGTAAGGGGCAATCAGCCCCAGCATTTT. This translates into CASSVQVRGNQPQHF.

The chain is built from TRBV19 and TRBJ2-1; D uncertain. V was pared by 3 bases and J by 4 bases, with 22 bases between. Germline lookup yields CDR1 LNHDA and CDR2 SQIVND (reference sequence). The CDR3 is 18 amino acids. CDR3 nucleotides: TGTGCCAGTAGTATTAGTAGATTTAGTCGGTACGCATACAATGAGCAGTTCTTC. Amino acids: CASSISRFSRYAYNEQFF.

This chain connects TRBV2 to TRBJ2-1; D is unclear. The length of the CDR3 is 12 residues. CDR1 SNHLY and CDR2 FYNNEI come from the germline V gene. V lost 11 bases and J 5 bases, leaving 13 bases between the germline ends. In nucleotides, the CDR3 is TGTGCCGGCCAGAGAGATAACAATGAGCAGTTCTTC. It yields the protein CAGQRDNNEQFF. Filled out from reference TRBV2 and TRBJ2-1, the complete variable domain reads EPEVTQTPSHQVTQMGQEVILRCVPISNHLYFYWYRQILGQKVEFLVSFYNNEISEKSEIFDDQFSVERPDGSNFTLKIRSTKLEDSAMYFCAGQRDNNEQFFGPGTRLTVL.

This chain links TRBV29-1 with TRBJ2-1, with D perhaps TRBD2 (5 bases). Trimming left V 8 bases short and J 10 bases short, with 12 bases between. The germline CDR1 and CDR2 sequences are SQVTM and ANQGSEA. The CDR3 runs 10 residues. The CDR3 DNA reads TGCAGCTTGTTGGAGGCGGAGCAGTTCTTC. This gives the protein CSLLEAEQFF.

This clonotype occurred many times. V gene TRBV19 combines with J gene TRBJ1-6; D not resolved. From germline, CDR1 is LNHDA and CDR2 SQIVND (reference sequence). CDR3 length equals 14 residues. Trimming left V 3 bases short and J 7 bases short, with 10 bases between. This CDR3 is CASSISGRNSPLHF. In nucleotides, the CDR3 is TGTGCCAGTAGTATTTCGGGGAGGAATTCACCCCTCCACTTT.